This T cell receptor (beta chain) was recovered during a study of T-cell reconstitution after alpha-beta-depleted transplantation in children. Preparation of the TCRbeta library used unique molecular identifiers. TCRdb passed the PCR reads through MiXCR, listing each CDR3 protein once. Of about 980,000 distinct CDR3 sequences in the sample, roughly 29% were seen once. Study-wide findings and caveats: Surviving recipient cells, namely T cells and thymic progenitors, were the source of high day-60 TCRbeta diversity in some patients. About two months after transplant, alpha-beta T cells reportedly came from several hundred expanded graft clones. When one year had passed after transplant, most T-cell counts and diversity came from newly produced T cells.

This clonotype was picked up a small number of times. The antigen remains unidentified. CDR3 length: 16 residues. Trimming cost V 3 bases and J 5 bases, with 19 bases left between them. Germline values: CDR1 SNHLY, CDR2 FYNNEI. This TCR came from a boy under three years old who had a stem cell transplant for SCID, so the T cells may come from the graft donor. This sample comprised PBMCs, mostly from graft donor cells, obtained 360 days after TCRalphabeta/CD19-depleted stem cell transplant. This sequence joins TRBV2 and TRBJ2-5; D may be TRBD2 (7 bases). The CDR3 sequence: CASSDLRDYQGETQYF. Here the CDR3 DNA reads TGTGCCAGCAGTGACCTCCGGGACTACCAGGGGGAGACCCAGTACTTC.